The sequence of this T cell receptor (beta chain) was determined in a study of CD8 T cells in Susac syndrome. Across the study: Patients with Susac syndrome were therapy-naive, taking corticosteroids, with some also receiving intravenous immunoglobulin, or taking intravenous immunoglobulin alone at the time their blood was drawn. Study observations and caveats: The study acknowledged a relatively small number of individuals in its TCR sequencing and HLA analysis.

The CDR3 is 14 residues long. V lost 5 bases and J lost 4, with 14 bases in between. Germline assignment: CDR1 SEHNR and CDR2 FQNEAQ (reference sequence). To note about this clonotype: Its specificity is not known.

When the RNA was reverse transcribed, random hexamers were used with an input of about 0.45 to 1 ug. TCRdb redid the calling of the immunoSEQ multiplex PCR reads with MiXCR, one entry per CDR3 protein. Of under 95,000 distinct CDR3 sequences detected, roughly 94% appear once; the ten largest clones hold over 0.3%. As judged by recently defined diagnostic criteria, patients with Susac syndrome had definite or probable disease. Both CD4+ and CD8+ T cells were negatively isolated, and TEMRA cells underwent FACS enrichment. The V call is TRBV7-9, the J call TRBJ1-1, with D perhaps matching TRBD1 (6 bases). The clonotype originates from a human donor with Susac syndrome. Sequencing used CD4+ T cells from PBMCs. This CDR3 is CASSHRAQGTEAFF. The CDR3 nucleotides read TGTGCCAGCAGCCACAGGGCACAGGGCACTGAAGCTTTCTTT.